This is a list of T cell receptor beta chains from one sample in a study of early T cells in non-severe SARS-CoV-2 infection. TCRdb re-called the 5' RACE reads through MiXCR, storing one row per CDR3 protein. The sample holds about 25,000 distinct CDR3 sequences, roughly 4.9% seen once. Sequencing was done on a sample of whole blood. The origin of the receptors is an adult who was a healthcare worker with PCR-confirmed SARS-CoV-2 infection or an uninfected control (not recorded which). Both conserved end residues are part of each CDR3. D genes are given only for firm matches. The size field is filled for only some rows; it gives once, few, many or a size class.

>TRBV27|-|many|TRBJ2-1
CASSSKGYNEQFF
TGTGCCAGCAGTTCAAAGGGATACAATGAGCAGTTCTTC
>TRBV12-3/TRBV12-4|TRBD1|many|TRBJ1-5
CASSRDSTFYQPQHF
TGTGCCAGCAGCCGGGACAGCACGTTCTATCAGCCCCAGCATTTT
>TRBV20-1|-|-|TRBJ2-3
CSVRTGGPEDTQYF
TGCAGTGTCCGGACCGGAGGGCCGGAAGATACGCAGTATTTT
>TRBV2|TRBD2|many|TRBJ2-2
CASRGLAGGNTGELFF
TGTGCCAGCCGCGGACTAGCGGGAGGGAACACCGGGGAGCTGTTTTTT
>TRBV3-1|-|medium-sized|TRBJ2-6
CASSQGPKDTSGANVLTF
TGTGCCAGCAGCCAAGGTCCCAAGGACACCTCTGGGGCCAACGTCCTGACTTTC
>TRBV28|-|many|TRBJ1-1
CASSFSSEAFF
TGTGCCAGCAGTTTTTCATCTGAAGCTTTCTTT
>TRBV2|-|many|TRBJ2-4
CASSVTGIQYF
TGTGCCAGCAGCGTCACAGGGATTCAGTACTTC
>TRBV15|TRBD1|-|TRBJ2-7
CATSLGQGNEQYF
TGTGCCACCAGCTTAGGACAGGGGAACGAGCAGTACTTC
>TRBV6-1|TRBD2|many|TRBJ2-7
CASSAPASGSINEQYF
TGTGCCAGCAGTGCCCCGGCTAGCGGGAGCATCAACGAGCAGTACTTC
>TRBV5-1|-|-|TRBJ2-7
CASSLERISYEQYF
TGCGCCAGCAGCTTGGAGCGGATCTCCTACGAGCAGTACTTC
>TRBV10-3|-|few|TRBJ2-7
CAISEKLSSEQYF
TGTGCCATCAGTGAGAAACTAAGCTCTGAGCAGTACTTC
>TRBV7-9|TRBD2|many|TRBJ2-3
CASSSAGAITDTQYF
TGTGCCAGCAGTTCAGCGGGAGCGATAACAGATACGCAGTATTTT
>TRBV2|TRBD2|many|TRBJ2-1
CASSAFAGGSNEQFF
TGTGCCAGCAGTGCTTTTGCGGGAGGTTCCAATGAGCAGTTCTTC
>TRBV20-1|-|many|TRBJ2-1
CSAAGAFSYNEQFF
TGCAGTGCTGCAGGTGCGTTCTCCTACAATGAGCAGTTCTTC
>TRBV7-8|-|-|TRBJ1-5
CASSLEWGSNQPQHF
TGTGCCAGCAGCTTAGAATGGGGGAGCAATCAGCCCCAGCATTTT
>TRBV4-1|TRBD1|-|TRBJ2-7
CASSQDRQGRRSEQYF
TGCGCCAGCAGCCAAGACCGACAGGGGAGACGGAGTGAGCAGTACTTC
>TRBV29-1|TRBD1|many|TRBJ2-1
CSVGGTGLGNEQFF
TGCAGCGTTGGAGGGACAGGCCTCGGGAATGAGCAGTTCTTC
>TRBV6-4|-|many|TRBJ1-4
CASTPGRTNEKLFF
TGTGCCAGCACCCCGGGACGCACTAATGAAAAACTGTTTTTT
>TRBV2|-|many|TRBJ1-1
CASATNLGGTEAFF
TGTGCCAGCGCAACAAACCTCGGAGGCACTGAAGCTTTCTTT
>TRBV3-1|-|-|TRBJ2-1
CASSQDPAESSYNEQFF
TGTGCCAGCAGCCAAGATCCGGCGGAGAGCTCCTACAATGAGCAGTTCTTC
>TRBV2|-|many|TRBJ2-1
CASSAYREGEQFF
TGTGCCAGCAGTGCCTACAGGGAGGGGGAGCAGTTCTTC
>TRBV24-1|-|many|TRBJ2-5
CATSDPRVGEQETQYF
TGTGCCACCAGTGACCCCCGAGTGGGGGAGCAAGAGACCCAGTACTTC
>TRBV29-1|-|many|TRBJ1-1
CSTREGMNTEAFF
TGCAGCACCCGCGAGGGAATGAACACTGAAGCTTTCTTT
>TRBV16|-|many|TRBJ2-7
CASSPQGYEQYF
TGTGCCAGCAGCCCGCAGGGATACGAGCAGTACTTC
>TRBV7-2|-|many|TRBJ1-1
CASSLLSGSEAFF
TGTGCCAGCAGCTTACTCTCGGGCAGTGAAGCTTTCTTT
>TRBV29-1|TRBD1|many|TRBJ1-2
CSVRLTGDNYGYTF
TGCAGCGTTCGGTTGACAGGGGATAACTATGGCTACACCTTC
>TRBV2|TRBD2|many|TRBJ2-5
CASSEVGGKETQYF
TGTGCCAGCAGTGAAGTGGGAGGGAAAGAGACCCAGTACTTC
>TRBV11-2|TRBD1|medium-sized|TRBJ1-6
CASSLAGTGGSYNSPLHF
TGTGCCAGCAGCTTAGCAGGGACAGGGGGCTCCTATAATTCACCCCTCCACTTT
>TRBV5-4|-|few|TRBJ2-7
CASSLDLKREQYF
TGTGCCAGCAGCTTGGATCTGAAGAGGGAGCAGTACTTC